These T cell receptor beta chains were read from a single sample in a study of technical replicates of blood from four donors. The table came from immunoSEQ multiplex PCR; TCRdb's copy has only in-frame clones and leaves some out. The profile covers 80,000 or so clones, with 85% to 95% appearing a single time and about 0.4% taken by the ten largest. The sequenced sample was T cells isolated from PBMCs. These TCRs come from a human donor in good health. The CDR3 runs from the conserved cysteine through the conserved F or W. The D gene is left open where the match is weak. Clone size is given for some rows only: seen once, a few or many times, or a class if the clone is expanded.

V	J	D	size	CDR3	DNA
TRBV6-1	TRBJ2-7	-	-	CASSEAGAIFYEQYF	TGTGCCAGCAGTGAAGCGGGGGCCATTTTCTACGAGCAGTACTTC
TRBV18	TRBJ2-7	TRBD1	-	CASSPGQGAYEQYF	TGTGCCAGCTCACCAGGACAGGGGGCCTACGAGCAGTACTTC
TRBV5-1	TRBJ2-7	TRBD2	-	CASSEGLAVYEQYF	TGCGCCAGCAGCGAGGGACTAGCGGTCTACGAGCAGTACTTC
TRBV19	TRBJ1-2	-	-	CATNRDYGYTF	TGTGCCACGAACAGGGACTATGGCTACACCTTC
TRBV20-1	TRBJ2-1	-	-	CSPTAYNEQFF	TGCAGTCCGACTGCCTACAATGAGCAGTTCTTC
TRBV11-2	TRBJ2-1	TRBD2	-	CASSLGTSLEQFF	TGTGCCAGCAGCTTAGGGACTAGCTTAGAGCAGTTCTTC
TRBV30	TRBJ2-7	TRBD2	-	CAWDRASGRIYEQYF	TGTGCCTGGGACCGAGCTAGCGGGAGAATCTACGAGCAGTACTTC
TRBV9	TRBJ2-5	TRBD2	-	CASSVGLAGVSETQYF	TGTGCCAGCAGCGTGGGACTAGCGGGAGTATCAGAGACCCAGTACTTC
TRBV4-1	TRBJ1-4	TRBD1	-	CASSGQGRRGNEKLFF	TGCGCCAGCAGCGGACAGGGGAGAAGGGGGAATGAAAAACTGTTTTTT
TRBV6-5	TRBJ1-5	TRBD1	few	CASRRTGNQPQHF	TGTGCCAGCAGGAGGACAGGGAATCAGCCCCAGCATTTT
TRBV9	TRBJ1-3	TRBD1	-	CASSGRTGAGNTIYF	TGTGCCAGCAGCGGAAGGACAGGGGCTGGAAACACCATATATTTT
TRBV21-1	TRBJ2-7	-	-	CASSKGDGTSKRYEQYF	TGTGCCAGCAGTAAAGGCGATGGGACTAGTAAACGGTACGAGCAGTACTTC
TRBV2	TRBJ2-2	-	-	CASRMDSNTGELFF	TGTGCCAGCAGGATGGACTCGAACACCGGGGAGCTGTTTTTT
TRBV6-4	TRBJ1-2	-	-	CASSDSKQDLYYGYTF	TGTGCCAGCAGTGACTCGAAACAGGATCTTTACTATGGCTACACCTTC
TRBV4-3	TRBJ2-7	-	-	CASSQWAGSYEQYF	TGCGCCAGCAGCCAATGGGCTGGCTCCTACGAGCAGTACTTC
TRBV23-1	TRBJ1-2	-	-	CASSQWERGGYTF	TGCGCCAGCAGTCAATGGGAAAGGGGTGGCTACACCTTC
TRBV6-5	TRBJ1-1	-	-	CASSYSVNTEAFF	TGTGCCAGCAGTTATTCAGTGAACACTGAAGCTTTCTTT
TRBV28	TRBJ1-1	-	-	CASSLGGLEAFF	TGTGCCAGCAGTTTAGGGGGACTAGAAGCTTTCTTT
TRBV27	TRBJ2-2	-	-	CASSGGDTGELFF	TGTGCCAGCAGTGGCGGCGACACCGGGGAGCTGTTTTTT
TRBV9	TRBJ2-3	-	-	CASSLTGTDTQYF	TGTGCCAGCAGCCTGACGGGAACAGATACGCAGTATTTT
TRBV11-3	TRBJ2-1	TRBD2	once	CASSLGLAGNEQFF	TGTGCCAGCAGCTTAGGACTAGCGGGAAATGAGCAGTTCTTC
TRBV19	TRBJ2-5	TRBD2	-	CASSASGSEETQYF	TGTGCCAGTAGTGCTAGCGGGAGCGAAGAGACCCAGTACTTC
TRBV7-9	TRBJ2-5	-	-	CASSLPVGGQYF	TGTGCCAGCAGCTTGCCTGTGGGGGGCCAGTACTTC
TRBV11-3	TRBJ2-7	-	-	CASSLVKYGEQYF	TGTGCCAGCAGCTTAGTCAAGTACGGGGAGCAGTACTTC
TRBV5-1	TRBJ2-3	-	-	CASSLGAAGGTDTQYF	TGCGCCAGCAGCTTGGGAGCGGCAGGTGGCACAGATACGCAGTATTTT
TRBV7-3	TRBJ2-3	TRBD2	-	CASSMGLAGLTDTQYF	TGTGCCAGCAGCATGGGACTAGCGGGTCTCACGGATACGCAGTATTTT
TRBV4-2	TRBJ1-5	TRBD1	few	CASSHLDRDGNQPQHF	TGTGCCAGCAGCCACCTAGACAGGGACGGCAATCAGCCCCAGCATTTT
TRBV10-3	TRBJ2-1	-	-	CAISGGDEQFF	TGTGCCATCAGTGGGGGAGATGAGCAGTTCTTC
TRBV19	TRBJ1-3	-	-	CASSVQAYSGNTIYF	TGTGCCAGTAGTGTACAGGCATACTCTGGAAACACCATATATTTT
TRBV7-3	TRBJ2-3	-	-	CASSIPGADTQYF	TGTGCCAGCAGCATCCCGGGGGCAGATACGCAGTATTTT
TRBV6-5	TRBJ2-1	TRBD2	-	CASSDSGKEFF	TGTGCCAGCAGTGACAGCGGGAAGGAGTTCTTC
TRBV7-3	TRBJ2-7	TRBD1	-	CASSLHPGGEQYF	TGTGCCAGCAGCTTACATCCAGGGGGCGAGCAGTACTTC
TRBV13	TRBJ1-2	-	-	CASTPRGKYGYTF	TGTGCCAGCACCCCGAGGGGGAAGTATGGCTACACCTTC
TRBV6-6	TRBJ2-3	-	-	CASSYGQGGTTDTQYF	TGTGCCAGCAGCTACGGACAGGGAGGGACTACAGATACGCAGTATTTT
TRBV10-3	TRBJ1-2	TRBD1	-	CAIGGTGGRDYGYTF	TGTGCCATCGGGGGGACAGGGGGAAGGGACTATGGCTACACCTTC
TRBV15	TRBJ2-7	TRBD2	-	CATSGVGTSGSYEQYF	TGTGCCACCAGCGGCGTCGGGACTAGTGGGAGCTACGAGCAGTACTTC
TRBV11-3	TRBJ2-7	-	-	CASSWGQAEMAYEQYF	TGTGCCAGCAGCTGGGGTCAAGCGGAGATGGCCTACGAGCAGTACTTC
TRBV9	TRBJ2-7	-	-	CASSVFDTGLSYEQYF	TGTGCCAGCAGCGTATTCGATACGGGACTCTCCTACGAGCAGTACTTC
TRBV5-1	TRBJ1-4	TRBD1	-	CASSLDRGTEKLFF	TGCGCCAGCAGCTTAGACAGGGGGACGGAAAAACTGTTTTTT
TRBV28	TRBJ2-1	TRBD2	-	CASSGLAGGLVYEQFF	TGTGCCAGCAGTGGACTAGCGGGAGGGTTAGTTTATGAGCAGTTCTTC
TRBV19	TRBJ2-5	TRBD2	-	CAISNQTSGSGQETQYF	TGTGCCATCTCAAACCAAACTAGCGGGAGTGGTCAAGAGACCCAGTACTTC
TRBV5-1	TRBJ2-6	-	-	CASSPITGSGANVLTF	TGCGCCAGCAGCCCCATAACAGGGTCCGGGGCCAACGTCCTGACTTTC
TRBV6-1	TRBJ2-7	TRBD1	-	CASSEVGQGYARSYEQYF	TGTGCCAGCAGTGAAGTGGGACAGGGTTATGCTAGGTCCTACGAGCAGTACTTC
TRBV11-3	TRBJ2-4	TRBD2	-	CASSLVSGDRIQYF	TGTGCCAGCAGCTTAGTGAGCGGGGATCGCATTCAGTACTTC